This T cell receptor (beta chain) emerged from a study of blood T cell repertoires in COVID-19. Libraries were prepared by immunoSEQ multiplex PCR; TCRdb keeps only in-frame clonotypes and omits some of them. The table has nearly 60,000 clones, almost 90% seen once. The CDR3 length is 13 residues. V was cut by 8 bases and J by 1 base, with 9 bases left in between. Per germline, CDR1 LNHDA and CDR2 SQIVND (reference sequence). This clone was seen more than once but under ten times. The sequence was collected from a man aged 55-75 years with active COVID-19. Sequencing was performed on peripheral blood. This chain links TRBV19 with TRBJ2-1; TRBD1 might be the D (5 bases). In DNA form, the CDR3 reads TGTGCCAGTCAGGGTTGGTCCTACAATGAGCAGTTCTTC. It encodes CASQGWSYNEQFF.